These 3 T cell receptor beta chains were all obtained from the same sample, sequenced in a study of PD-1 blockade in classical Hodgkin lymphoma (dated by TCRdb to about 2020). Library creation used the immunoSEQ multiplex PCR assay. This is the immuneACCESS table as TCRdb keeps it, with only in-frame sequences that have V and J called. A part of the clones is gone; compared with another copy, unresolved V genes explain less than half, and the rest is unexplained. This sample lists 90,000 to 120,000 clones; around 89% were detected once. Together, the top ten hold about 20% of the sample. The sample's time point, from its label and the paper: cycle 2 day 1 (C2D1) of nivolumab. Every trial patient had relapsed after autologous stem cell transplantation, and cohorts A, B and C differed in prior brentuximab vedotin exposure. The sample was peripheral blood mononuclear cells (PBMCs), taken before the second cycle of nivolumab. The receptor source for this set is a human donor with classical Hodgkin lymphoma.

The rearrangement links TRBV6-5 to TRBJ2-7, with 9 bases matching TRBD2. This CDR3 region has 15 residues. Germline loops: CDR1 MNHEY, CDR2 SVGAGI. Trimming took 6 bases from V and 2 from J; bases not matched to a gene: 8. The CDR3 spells CASRTEAGGAYEQYF. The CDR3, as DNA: TGTGCCAGCAGGACCGAAGCGGGAGGTGCCTACGAGCAGTACTTC.

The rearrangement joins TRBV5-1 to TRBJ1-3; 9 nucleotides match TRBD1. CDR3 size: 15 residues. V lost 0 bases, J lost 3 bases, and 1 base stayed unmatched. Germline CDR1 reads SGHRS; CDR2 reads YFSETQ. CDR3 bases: TGCGCCAGCAGCTTGGACAGGGGGCTTGGAAACACCATATATTTT. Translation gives CASSLDRGLGNTIYF.

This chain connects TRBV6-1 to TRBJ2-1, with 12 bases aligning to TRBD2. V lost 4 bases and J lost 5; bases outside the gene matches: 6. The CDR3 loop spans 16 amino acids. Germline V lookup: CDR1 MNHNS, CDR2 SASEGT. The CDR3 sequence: CASSGLAGVYNNEQFF. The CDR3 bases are TGTGCCAGCAGTGGACTAGCGGGAGTATACAACAATGAGCAGTTCTTC.